The 28 T cell receptor beta chains presented below share a single source sample, sequenced in a study of cytotoxic CD8 clonotypes in ibrutinib-treated CLL. Produced via immunoSEQ multiplex PCR; TCRdb's table is partial and in-frame only. The profile covers under 150,000 clones, with 84% appearing a single time and about 3.5% taken by the ten largest. The material was PBMCs, obtained after 24 months of ibrutinib treatment. These receptors all come from a human donor with chronic lymphocytic leukemia.

The chain couples TRBV10-1 to TRBJ1-4, with D uncertain. The CDR3 loop spans 16 amino acids. From germline, CDR1 is WNHNN and CDR2 SYGVQD (reference sequence). V was pared by 4 bases and J by 0 bases, with 12 bases between. CDR3 loop: CASSGCDTSTNEKLFF. The CDR3 DNA sequence: TGCGCCAGCAGTGGGTGTGACACCTCAACTAATGAAAAACTGTTTTTT.

This clone appeared once. The chain recombines TRBV14 with TRBJ2-3; D call uncertain. V was shortened by 1 base and J by 2 bases, with 13 bases between the two germline ends. The germline CDR1 and CDR2 sequences are SGHDN and FVKESK. This CDR3 contains 16 residues. The CDR3 DNA is TGTGCCAGCAGCCAAGTAGTCGGGTTCCTCACAGATACGCAGTATTTT. Encoded protein: CASSQVVGFLTDTQYF.

The chain links TRBV9 to TRBJ1-2, with a weak D call TRBD1 (5 bases). V lost 5 bases to trimming and J lost 10 bases, with 15 bases between them. The CDR3 runs 12 residues. The germline V gene encodes CDR1 SGDLS and CDR2 YYNGEE. The CDR3 DNA follows: TGTGCCAGCAGTCAACAAGGGGTGGCCTACACCTTC. It codes for CASSQQGVAYTF.

V and J are TRBV5-4 and TRBJ1-4; TRBD1 matches at 10 bases. The ends lost 3 bases at V and 4 bases at J; junction bases unmatched: 12. Per the germline V gene, CDR1 is SGHNT and CDR2 is YYREEE (reference sequence). The CDR3 is 18 amino acids. CDR3 DNA sequence: TGTGCCAGCAGCTCCGGACAGGGGGGTTTCAAGGGTAATGAAAAACTGTTTTTT. Residues: CASSSGQGGFKGNEKLFF. Supplemented by reference TRBV5-4 and TRBJ1-4, the full variable domain reads ETGVTQSPTHLIKTRGQQVTLRCSSQSGHNTVSWYQQALGQGPQFIFQYYREEENGRGNFPPRFSGLQFPNYSSELNVNALELDDSALYLCASSSGQGGFKGNEKLFFGSGTQLSVL.

This rearrangement joins TRBV11-3 to TRBJ2-7, with TRBD1 as a possible D gene (6 bases). CDR3 size: 15 residues. The germline V gene encodes CDR1 SGHNT and CDR2 YENEEA. V lost 1 base to trimming and J lost 3 bases, with 13 bases between them. The CDR3: CASSLGSGRGYEQYF. Here the CDR3 DNA reads TGTGCCAGCAGCTTAGGTTCCGGCAGGGGCTACGAGCAGTACTTC.

The chain uses TRBV29-1 and TRBJ1-1, with D maybe TRBD1 (5 bases). The length of the CDR3 is 11 residues. Trimming cost V 5 bases and J 5 bases, with 9 bases left between them. The V gene's germline CDR1 is SQVTM and CDR2 ANQGSEA. CDR3: CSVSGGTEAFF. CDR3 in DNA: TGCAGCGTTTCGGGGGGGACTGAAGCTTTCTTT. The full variable domain, its missing parts supplied by reference TRBV29-1 and TRBJ1-1, is SAVISQKPSRDICQRGTSLTIQCQVDSQVTMMFWYRQQPGQSLTLIATANQGSEATYESGFVIDKFPISRPNLTFSTLTVSNMSPEDSSIYLCSVSGGTEAFFGQGTRLTVV.

The chain joins TRBV7-2 to TRBJ1-1, with TRBD1 matching over 9 bases. V shed 6 bases and J 11 bases; nucleotides not matched to a gene: 13. The CDR3 consists of 14 residues. CDR1 and CDR2 (germline): SGHTA, FQGNSA. The CDR3, as DNA: TGTGCCAGCAGGTCCCCGGGACAGGGTTCTAGGGCTTTCTTT. Translation gives CASRSPGQGSRAFF.

This clone was seen once. The rearrangement links TRBV9 to TRBJ2-5, with 9 bases that match TRBD2. CDR1 is SGDLS and CDR2 is YYNGEE in the germline V gene. This CDR3 is 18 amino acids long. Trimming removed 3 bases from V and 5 bases from J; junction bases left unmatched: 17. Written as DNA, the CDR3 is TGTGCCAGCAGCGAGGAGGGGCTAGCGGGGCAGTTAGTCGAGACCCAGTACTTC. Translation gives CASSEEGLAGQLVETQYF.

CDR3 nucleotides: TGTGCCAGCCAGCCGGGGGGACAGGGGGGTGGCTACACCTTC. This gives the protein CASQPGGQGGGYTF. The genes are TRBV7-6 and TRBJ1-2; 11 bases are a match to TRBD1. Per germline, CDR1 SGHVS and CDR2 FNYEAQ. This CDR3 contains 14 residues. J was trimmed by 7 bases and V by 8 bases; bases with no gene match: 9.

This chain links TRBV6-6 with TRBJ1-1; D not certain. V gave up 0 bases and J gave up 5 bases, with 13 bases separating them. The CDR3 is 15 amino acids. Germline loops: CDR1 MNHNY, CDR2 SVGAGI (reference sequence). CDR3 amino acids: CASSYSQASRTEAFF. For the CDR3, the DNA is TGTGCCAGCAGTTACTCCCAGGCCTCGCGGACTGAAGCTTTCTTT.

The chain is built from TRBV5-4 and TRBJ2-5, with unresolved D. Trimming removed 4 bases from V and 6 bases from J, with 7 bases in between. Per germline, CDR1 SGHNT and CDR2 YYREEE (reference sequence). The CDR3 is 11 amino acids. The CDR3: CASSDFKTQYF. CDR3 bases: TGTGCCAGCAGCGATTTTAAGACCCAGTACTTC.

The chain links TRBV4-3 to TRBJ2-1; 10 nucleotides match TRBD1. With V trimmed by 4 bases and J by 6 bases, 9 bases remained unmatched. From germline, CDR1 is LGHNA and CDR2 YSLEER. The CDR3 totals 16 residues. The CDR3 reads CASSPGQGIGGNEQFF. The CDR3, as DNA: TGCGCCAGCAGCCCGGGACAGGGGATTGGTGGCAATGAGCAGTTCTTC.

The chain joins TRBV29-1 to TRBJ1-1, with D tentatively TRBD1 (5 bases). The germline CDR1 and CDR2 sequences are SQVTM and ANQGSEA. The CDR3 runs to 11 residues. Deletions cut 6 bases from V and 4 bases from J, with 9 bases between. Here the CDR3 reads CSVAGITEAFF. The CDR3 nucleotides are TGCAGCGTCGCAGGGATCACTGAAGCTTTCTTT.

This chain uses TRBV19 with TRBJ1-1; 7 bases are a match to TRBD1. Trimming removed 7 bases from V and 3 bases from J; junction bases left unmatched: 5. Germline CDR1 reads LNHDA; CDR2 reads SQIVND (reference sequence). The CDR3 extends over 13 amino acids. CDR3 sequence reads: CASNRGWDTEAFF. The CDR3 DNA follows: TGTGCCAGTAACAGGGGATGGGACACTGAAGCTTTCTTT.

J is TRBJ2-7 and V is TRBV19; D might be TRBD1 or TRBD2, each matching 5 bases. V lost 4 bases and J lost 0, with 10 bases in between. Germline V gene sequence: CDR1 LNHDA, CDR2 SQIVND (reference sequence). The length of the CDR3 is 14 residues. The CDR3 sequence is CASSRRTLSYEQYF. CDR3 DNA sequence: TGTGCCAGTAGTAGGAGGACACTCTCCTACGAGCAGTACTTC.

V is TRBV5-1 and J is TRBJ2-6; the match to TRBD1 covers 9 bases. J was trimmed by 1 base and V by 1 base; bases with no gene match: 6. The CDR3 loop spans 18 amino acids. The germline V gene has CDR1 SGHRS and CDR2 YFSETQ. Written as DNA, the CDR3 is TGCGCCAGCAGCTTGCAGGACAGGGGTTTTTCTGGGGCCAACGTCCTGACTTTC. Translating it yields CASSLQDRGFSGANVLTF.

The chain is built from TRBV29-1 and TRBJ2-3; D gene uncertain. This CDR3 contains 10 residues. V shed 6 bases and J shed 1 base, with 2 bases lying between them. Germline V lookup: CDR1 SQVTM, CDR2 ANQGSEA. The CDR3 loop is CSVRTDTQYF. The CDR3 nucleotides are TGCAGCGTCCGCACAGATACGCAGTATTTT.

The gene calls are TRBV4-3 and TRBJ2-2; 9 bases fit TRBD2. V shed 2 bases, J shed 4 bases, and the junction held 5 bases outside the gene matches. CDR1 LGHNA and CDR2 YSLEER come from the germline V gene. The CDR3 is 16 residues long. CDR3 sequence (DNA): TGCGCCAGCAGCCAACCGGGACTAGCAGGCACCGGGGAGCTGTTTTTT. Its protein is CASSQPGLAGTGELFF.

The chain carries TRBV10-2 and TRBJ2-3; TRBD2 is a possible D gene (6 bases). The length of the CDR3 is 13 residues. Deletions cut 4 bases from V and 3 bases from J, with 8 bases between. Germline CDR1 and CDR2: WSHSY and SAAADI. The CDR3 nucleotides are TGCGCCAGCAGTGTTAGCGGTACAGATACGCAGTATTTT. As protein: CASSVSGTDTQYF.

CDR3 in amino acids: CASSSSGPYEQYF. For the CDR3, the DNA is TGTGCCAGCAGCTCGTCGGGCCCCTACGAGCAGTACTTC. The chain joins TRBV7-9 to TRBJ2-7; D not resolved. V gave up 4 bases and J gave up 2 bases, with 9 bases separating them. Germline CDR1 reads SEHNR; CDR2 reads FQNEAQ (reference sequence). There are 13 residues in the CDR3.

This chain joins TRBV10-3 and TRBJ2-3, with 8 bases lining up with TRBD2. The CDR3 runs to 16 residues. Germline CDR1 ENHRY, CDR2 SYGVKD. J gave up 3 bases and V 2 bases, and 7 bases lay outside the gene matches. The CDR3: CAISEPGSGGTDTQYF. CDR3 in DNA: TGTGCCATCAGTGAGCCAGGGAGCGGGGGTACAGATACGCAGTATTTT.

The chain combines TRBV29-1 with TRBJ2-5; the D is unclear. Deletions cut 5 bases from V and 2 bases from J, with 3 bases between. The CDR3 loop spans 10 amino acids. Germline V gives CDR1 SQVTM, CDR2 ANQGSEA. CDR3 sequence: CSVFQETQYF. In DNA, the CDR3 is TGCAGCGTTTTTCAAGAGACCCAGTACTTC.

The rearrangement uses TRBV11-2 and TRBJ1-2; weak D call: TRBD1 (6 bases). CDR3 length: 14 residues. V was cut by 5 bases and J by 8 bases, with 18 bases left in between. Germline assignment: CDR1 SGHAT and CDR2 FQNNGV. The CDR3 is CASSPGQLHAGYTF. CDR3 DNA sequence: TGTGCCAGCAGCCCGGGACAACTTCACGCCGGCTACACCTTC.

The chain uses TRBV5-1 and TRBJ1-2; D is unclear. The V end was cut by 4 bases, the J end by 1 base, with 11 bases between. CDR1 SGHRS and CDR2 YFSETQ come from the germline V gene. The CDR3 runs to 14 residues. CDR3 amino acids: CASSPSSLNYGYTF. The CDR3 nucleotides are TGCGCCAGCAGCCCGAGCAGTCTTAACTATGGCTACACCTTC.

This clone was recorded once. V and J are TRBV6-6 and TRBJ2-7; D is possibly TRBD1 (6 bases). The CDR3 is made up of 16 amino acids. Trimming took off 2 bases at V and 11 bases at J, with 25 bases between the two ends. Germline CDR1 MNHNY, CDR2 SVGAGI (reference sequence). CDR3 DNA: TGTGCCAGCAGTTACGGGGCGACAGGTCCACCTCTGTTGGAGTACTTC. Its protein product is CASSYGATGPPLLEYF.

V usage is TRBV6-5 and J usage is TRBJ2-7; 11 bases fit TRBD2. V shed 4 bases and J 4 bases; nucleotides not matched to a gene: 9. CDR1 is MNHEY and CDR2 is SVGAGI in the germline V gene. This CDR3 region has 16 residues. CDR3 loop: CASSLSSGGQGYEQYF. The CDR3 DNA reads TGTGCCAGCAGTTTGTCTAGCGGGGGGCAAGGGTACGAGCAGTACTTC.

The CDR3 DNA sequence: TGTGCCAGCAGTTACCTGACAGGACCCTACGAGCAGTACTTC. Translation gives CASSYLTGPYEQYF. The genes are TRBV6-5 and TRBJ2-7; the D gene is possibly TRBD1 (6 bases). The CDR3 length is 14 residues. Germline-derived CDR1 and CDR2 are MNHEY and SVGAGI. V lost 2 bases and J 2 bases, leaving 10 bases between the germline ends.

V is TRBV5-1 and J is TRBJ2-1, with D tentatively TRBD1 (5 bases). The germline V gene has CDR1 SGHRS and CDR2 YFSETQ. The CDR3 runs to 13 residues. The germline V and J ends were trimmed by 0 bases and 7 bases, with 8 bases remaining between them. The CDR3 loop reads CASSLGRANEQFF. In nucleotides, the CDR3 is TGCGCCAGCAGCTTGGGCAGGGCTAATGAGCAGTTCTTC.